This T cell receptor (beta chain) came from a study of beta chain features in type 1 diabetes. The wider study: There were around 100,000,000 sorted cells examined across all samples. Study conclusions and caveats: Moderate yet significant TCRB CDR3 shortening was seen in Type 1 diabetes patients in all four CD4+ subsets. Insertions at VDJ junctions were less frequent in type 1 diabetes patients. These patients also deleted more nucleotides at the same junctions.

Each of the sorted populations had a purity greater than 98%. Investigators reverse transcribed all isolated RNA, so they sequenced expressed TCRB transcripts. Profiling relied on immunoSEQ multiplex PCR, and the TCRdb table lists in-frame clones only, not all of them. Among some 110,000 clones listed, about 17% were seen once. The CDR3 loop spans 13 amino acids. The germline V and J ends were trimmed by 1 base and 3 bases, with 8 bases remaining between them. Germline V gives CDR1 SGHRS, CDR2 YFSETQ. Comment on this clone: Its antigen is not known.

The chain has TRBV5-1 and TRBJ2-7; no clear D. The sequence derives from a man aged 25-45 years with type 1 diabetes. Input material: central memory CD4+ T cells from blood. CDR3 in amino acids: CASSLFGLYEQYF. CDR3 bases: TGCGCCAGCAGCTTGTTTGGGCTCTACGAGCAGTACTTC.